This T cell receptor (beta chain) was recovered during a study of T cell repertoires in cytomegalovirus infection. About this clonotype: Its specificity is not known.

V was pared by 3 bases and J by 7 bases, with 9 bases of the junction left unmatched. This CDR3 is 15 amino acids long. Looked up from germline, CDR1 is SGDLS and CDR2 is YYNGEE. Each CDR3 protein is one row after TCRdb ran MiXCR on the reads. There are about 830,000 distinct CDR3 sequences in the sample; about 31% occur only once, and around an eighth lies in the top ten. The rearrangement links TRBV9 to TRBJ1-5; TRBD1 matches 8 bases. Sequences were derived from cultured CD8+ T cells from PBMCs, sampled from culture after CMV antigen stimulation. The receptor was isolated from a human donor in good health (CMV status not recorded). Some clones in this sample may be carry-over from other donors' samples. Here the CDR3 reads CASSATGVKNQPQHF. The DNA of the CDR3 is TGTGCCAGCAGCGCGACAGGGGTGAAGAACCAGCCCCAGCATTTT.